This entry is about one TCR beta chain. The source of the sample is a study of blood T cell repertoires in COVID-19. The authors' processing: Estimation of nucleated cell counts was performed using reference gene primer amplification. Only in-frame clones appear in the TCRdb table, and some are missing; sequencing was by immunoSEQ multiplex PCR. V, J and clone size were drawn from that table, and D and trimming were deduced from the DNA. The sample has approximately 110,000 clones; 84% are singletons. With 2 bases removed from V and 2 bases from J, the gap between germline ends came to 7 bases. This CDR3 has 14 amino acids. Germline values: CDR1 MNHEY, CDR2 SVGEGT.

The material sequenced was peripheral blood. This TCR was sampled from a woman aged 50 to 65 with acute or convalescent COVID-19. The rearrangement links TRBV6-2 or TRBV6-3 to TRBJ1-3; D is ambiguous. CDR3 in DNA: TGTGCCAGCAGTTACAGAGGAGCTGGAAACACCATATATTTT. This translates into CASSYRGAGNTIYF.